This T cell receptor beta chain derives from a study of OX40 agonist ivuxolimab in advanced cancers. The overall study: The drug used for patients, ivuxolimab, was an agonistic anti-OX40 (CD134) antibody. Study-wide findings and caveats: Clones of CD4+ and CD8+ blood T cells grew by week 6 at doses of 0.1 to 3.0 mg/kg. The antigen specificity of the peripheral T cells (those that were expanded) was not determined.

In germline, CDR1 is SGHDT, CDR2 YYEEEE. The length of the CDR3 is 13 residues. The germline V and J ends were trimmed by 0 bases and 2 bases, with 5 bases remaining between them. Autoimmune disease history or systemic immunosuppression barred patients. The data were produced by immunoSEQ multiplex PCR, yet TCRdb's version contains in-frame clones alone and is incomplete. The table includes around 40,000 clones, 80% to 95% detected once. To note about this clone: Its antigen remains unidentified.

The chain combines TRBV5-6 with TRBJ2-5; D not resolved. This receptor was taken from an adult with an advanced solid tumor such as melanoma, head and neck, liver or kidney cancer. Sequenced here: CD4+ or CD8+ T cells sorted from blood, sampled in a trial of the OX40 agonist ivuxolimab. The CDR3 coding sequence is TGTGCCAGCAGCTTGGACGGACAAGAGACCCAGTACTTC. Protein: CASSLDGQETQYF.